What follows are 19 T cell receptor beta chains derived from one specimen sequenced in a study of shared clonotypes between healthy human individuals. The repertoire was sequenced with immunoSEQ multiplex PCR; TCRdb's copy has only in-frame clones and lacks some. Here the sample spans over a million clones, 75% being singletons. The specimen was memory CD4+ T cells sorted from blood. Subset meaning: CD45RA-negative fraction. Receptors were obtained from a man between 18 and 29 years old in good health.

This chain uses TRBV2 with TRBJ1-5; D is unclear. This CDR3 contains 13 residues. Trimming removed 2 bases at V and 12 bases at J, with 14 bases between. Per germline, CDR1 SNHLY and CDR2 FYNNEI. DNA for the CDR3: TGTGCCAGCAGTGAACCGGTGGCAGGAGTCCAGCATTTT. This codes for CASSEPVAGVQHF.

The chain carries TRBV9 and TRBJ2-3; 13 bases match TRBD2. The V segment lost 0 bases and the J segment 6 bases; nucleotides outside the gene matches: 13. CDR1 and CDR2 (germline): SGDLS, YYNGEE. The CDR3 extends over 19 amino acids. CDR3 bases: TGTGCCAGCAGCGTAGGACTAGCGGGGGGCTCCCTAGGCAGCGATACGCAGTATTTT. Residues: CASSVGLAGGSLGSDTQYF.

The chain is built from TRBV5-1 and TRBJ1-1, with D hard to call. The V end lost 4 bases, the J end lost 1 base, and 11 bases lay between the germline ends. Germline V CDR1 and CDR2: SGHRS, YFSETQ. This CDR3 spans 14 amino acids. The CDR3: CASSLRTPNTEAFF. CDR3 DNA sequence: TGCGCCAGCAGCCTTAGGACCCCGAACACTGAAGCTTTCTTT.

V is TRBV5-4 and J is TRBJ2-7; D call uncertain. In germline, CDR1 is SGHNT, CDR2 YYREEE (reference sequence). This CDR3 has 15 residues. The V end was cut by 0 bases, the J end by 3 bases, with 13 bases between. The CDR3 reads CASSLGGALNYEQYF. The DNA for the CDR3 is TGTGCCAGCAGCTTGGGCGGCGCACTTAACTACGAGCAGTACTTC.

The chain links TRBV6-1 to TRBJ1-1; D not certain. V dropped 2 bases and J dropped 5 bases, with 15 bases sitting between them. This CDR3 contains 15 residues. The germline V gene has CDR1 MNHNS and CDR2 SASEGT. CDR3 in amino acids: CASSEWRWVRTEAFF. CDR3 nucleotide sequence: TGTGCCAGCAGTGAATGGAGGTGGGTGCGGACTGAAGCTTTCTTT.

In DNA form, the CDR3 reads TGCAGCGCTGCCGCGGGGGGGTGGAGAGAGACCCAGTACTTC. Translation: CSAAAGGWRETQYF. The chain joins TRBV29-1 to TRBJ2-5; 9 bases align to TRBD2. Per germline, CDR1 SQVTM and CDR2 ANQGSEA. The CDR3 covers 14 residues. V shed 7 bases and J 4 bases; nucleotides not matched to a gene: 10.

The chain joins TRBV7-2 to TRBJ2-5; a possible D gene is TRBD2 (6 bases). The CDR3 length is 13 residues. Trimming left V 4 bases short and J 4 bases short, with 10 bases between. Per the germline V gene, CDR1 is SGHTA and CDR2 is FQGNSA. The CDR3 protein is CASSWRGGETQYF. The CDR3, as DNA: TGTGCCAGCAGCTGGAGGGGCGGAGAGACCCAGTACTTC.

In DNA, the CDR3 is TGTGCCAGCAGCCGCGTCGGGACAGGGAACTACAATGAGCAGTTCTTC. Translating gives CASSRVGTGNYNEQFF. The chain joins TRBV7-8 to TRBJ2-1, with 9 bases lining up with TRBD1. The germline gives CDR1 SGHVS, CDR2 FQNEAQ. V was clipped by 5 bases and J by 3 bases; unmatched bases: 8. The CDR3 runs to 16 residues.

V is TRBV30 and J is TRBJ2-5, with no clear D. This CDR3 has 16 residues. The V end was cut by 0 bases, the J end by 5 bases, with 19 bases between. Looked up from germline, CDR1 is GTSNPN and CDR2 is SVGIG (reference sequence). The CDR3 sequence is CAWSVPRVGSGETQYF. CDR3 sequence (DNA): TGTGCCTGGAGTGTACCTCGAGTGGGCTCTGGGGAGACCCAGTACTTC.

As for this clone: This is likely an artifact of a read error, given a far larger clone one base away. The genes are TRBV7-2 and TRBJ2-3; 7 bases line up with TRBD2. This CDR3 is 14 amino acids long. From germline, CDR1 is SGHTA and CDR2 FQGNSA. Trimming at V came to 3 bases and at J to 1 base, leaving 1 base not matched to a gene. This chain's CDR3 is CASSFTSGTDTQYF. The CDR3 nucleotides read TGTGCCAGCAGCTTTACTAGCGGCACAGATACGCAGTATTTT.

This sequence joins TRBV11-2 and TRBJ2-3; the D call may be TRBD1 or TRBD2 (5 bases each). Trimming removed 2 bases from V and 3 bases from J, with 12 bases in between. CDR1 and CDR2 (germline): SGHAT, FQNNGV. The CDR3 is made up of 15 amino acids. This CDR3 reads CASSLSRGWTDTQYF. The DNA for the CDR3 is TGTGCCAGCAGCTTATCGAGGGGATGGACAGATACGCAGTATTTT. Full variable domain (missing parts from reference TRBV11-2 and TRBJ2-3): EAGVAQSPRYKIIEKRQSVAFWCNPISGHATLYWYQQILGQGPKLLIQFQNNGVVDDSQLPKDRFSAERLKGVDSTLKIQPAKLEDSAVYLCASSLSRGWTDTQYFGPGTRLTVL.

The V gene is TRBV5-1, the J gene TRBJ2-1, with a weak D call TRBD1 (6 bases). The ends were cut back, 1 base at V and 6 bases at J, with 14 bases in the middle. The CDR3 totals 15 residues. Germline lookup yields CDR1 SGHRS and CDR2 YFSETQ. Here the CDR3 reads CASSLSGTIVNEQFF. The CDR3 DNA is TGCGCCAGCAGCTTGTCCGGGACAATCGTCAATGAGCAGTTCTTC.

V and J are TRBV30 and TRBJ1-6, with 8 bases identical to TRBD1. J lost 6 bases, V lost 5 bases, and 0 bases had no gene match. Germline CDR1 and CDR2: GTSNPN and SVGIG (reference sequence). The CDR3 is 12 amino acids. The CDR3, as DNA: TGTGCCTGGGGACAGGGTAATTCACCCCTCCACTTT. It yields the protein CAWGQGNSPLHF.

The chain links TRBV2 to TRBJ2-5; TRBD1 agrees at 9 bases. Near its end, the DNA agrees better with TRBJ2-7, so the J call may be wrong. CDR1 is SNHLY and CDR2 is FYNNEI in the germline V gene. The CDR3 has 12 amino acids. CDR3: CASRDRGHEQYF. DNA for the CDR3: TGTGCCAGCAGGGACAGGGGCCACGAGCAGTACTTC.

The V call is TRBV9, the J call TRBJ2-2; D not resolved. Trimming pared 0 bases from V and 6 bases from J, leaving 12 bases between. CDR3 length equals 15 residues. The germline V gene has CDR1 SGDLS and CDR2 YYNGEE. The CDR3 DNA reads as TGTGCCAGCAGCGTAGCAGGTACAACCGCCGGGGAGCTGTTTTTT. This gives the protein CASSVAGTTAGELFF.

Written as DNA, the CDR3 is TGTGCCAGCTCCGGCAGGGTTGAAGAGACCCAGTACTTC. Amino acid sequence: CASSGRVEETQYF. The chain uses TRBV18 and TRBJ2-5; a weak D match, TRBD1 (5 bases). V lost 6 bases and J 3 bases, leaving 11 bases between the germline ends. Germline V gene sequence: CDR1 KGHSH, CDR2 LQKENI. This CDR3 has 13 amino acids.

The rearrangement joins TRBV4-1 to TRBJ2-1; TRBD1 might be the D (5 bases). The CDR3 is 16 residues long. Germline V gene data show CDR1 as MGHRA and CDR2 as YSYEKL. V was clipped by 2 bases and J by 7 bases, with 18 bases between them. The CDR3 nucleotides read TGCGCCAGCAGCCAAAGGCAGGGATTCACCCCAAATGAGCAGTTCTTC. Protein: CASSQRQGFTPNEQFF.

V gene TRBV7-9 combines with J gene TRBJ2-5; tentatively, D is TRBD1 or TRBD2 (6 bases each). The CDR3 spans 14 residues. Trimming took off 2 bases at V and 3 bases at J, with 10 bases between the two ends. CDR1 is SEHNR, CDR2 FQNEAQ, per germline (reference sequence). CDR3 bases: TGTGCCAGCAGCTTACGGGGGCTAGAAGAGACCCAGTACTTC. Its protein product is CASSLRGLEETQYF.

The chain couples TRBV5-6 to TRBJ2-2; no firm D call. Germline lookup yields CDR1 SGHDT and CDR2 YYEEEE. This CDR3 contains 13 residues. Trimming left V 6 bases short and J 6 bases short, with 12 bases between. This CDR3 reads CASTLEYSGELFF. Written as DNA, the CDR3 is TGTGCCAGCACCCTGGAGTACTCCGGGGAGCTGTTTTTT. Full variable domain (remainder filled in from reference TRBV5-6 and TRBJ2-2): DAGVTQSPTHLIKTRGQQVTLRCSPKSGHDTVSWYQQALGQGPQFIFQYYEEEERQRGNFPDRFSGHQFPNYSSELNVNALLLGDSALYLCASTLEYSGELFFGEGSRLTVL.